What follows are 30 T cell receptor beta chains derived from one specimen sequenced in a study of cytomegalovirus exposure and HLA in healthy donors. The PCR was carried out with 60 Vbeta primers and 13 Jbeta primers. Clones were read by immunoSEQ multiplex PCR, and TCRdb kept only the in-frame ones, dropping some. The table has some 120,000 clones, around 80% seen once. The sample was PBMCs. The receptors were gathered from a man aged 30-40 years in good health and CMV-seronegative.

The genes are TRBV7-3 and TRBJ1-3, with D perhaps TRBD1 (5 bases). Trimming removed 6 bases from V and 0 bases from J, with 12 bases in between. In germline, CDR1 is SGHTA, CDR2 FQGTGA. The length of the CDR3 is 15 residues. In DNA, the CDR3 is TGTGCCAGCAGTTCGGAGGGGAGCTCTGGAAACACCATATATTTT. It encodes CASSSEGSSGNTIYF.

DNA of the CDR3: TGTGCCAGCAGTGGAGGTATGGGTGCAGGGCAGCCCCAGCATTTT. It yields the protein CASSGGMGAGQPQHF. This chain uses TRBV6-1 with TRBJ1-5; D possibly corresponds to TRBD1 (5 bases). From germline, CDR1 is MNHNS and CDR2 SASEGT. CDR3 length: 15 residues. Trimming cost V 4 bases and J 7 bases, with 17 bases left between them.

The chain recombines TRBV9 with TRBJ2-5, with 15 bases lining up with TRBD2. Germline CDR1 reads SGDLS; CDR2 reads YYNGEE. The CDR3 has 20 residues. Unmatched junction bases numbered 15, after V lost 5 bases and J lost 1 base. The CDR3: CASRTGTSGRPGNFQETQYF. DNA for the CDR3: TGTGCCAGCAGAACCGGGACTAGCGGGAGGCCCGGTAATTTCCAAGAGACCCAGTACTTC. Variable domain in full (rest from reference TRBV9 and TRBJ2-5): DSGVTQTPKHLITATGQRVTLRCSPRSGDLSVYWYQQSLDQGLQFLIQYYNGEERAKGNILERFSAQQFPDLHSELNLSSLELGDSALYFCASRTGTSGRPGNFQETQYFGPGTRLLVL.

V gene TRBV23-1 combines with J gene TRBJ1-5; D is possibly TRBD1 (5 bases). TRBV23-1 qualifies as an ORF whose function is uncertain. This CDR3 is built from 19 residues. Trimming stripped 1 base from V and 2 bases from J, with 21 bases between. The CDR3 region is CASSQCGMTGREGNQPQHF. The DNA for the CDR3 is TGCGCCAGCAGTCAATGTGGAATGACTGGCAGGGAGGGCAATCAGCCCCAGCATTTT.

This chain joins TRBV7-9 and TRBJ1-1, with D possibly matching TRBD1 (6 bases). CDR1 and CDR2 (germline): SEHNR, FQNEAQ (reference sequence). CDR3 length equals 14 residues. Trimming left V 5 bases short and J 1 base short, with 11 bases between. The CDR3, as DNA: TGTGCCAGCAGCGCGATGGACAGGAACACTGAAGCTTTCTTT. Amino acids: CASSAMDRNTEAFF.

The chain uses TRBV6-6 and TRBJ2-7; possibly TRBD2 for D (5 bases). Germline values: CDR1 MNHNY, CDR2 SVGAGI (reference sequence). The CDR3 covers 14 residues. The V and J ends lost 6 bases and 2 bases respectively, with 14 bases between them. The CDR3 nucleotides are TGTGCCAGCAGGGTGACACTGACTACCTACGAGCAGTACTTC. It yields the protein CASRVTLTTYEQYF.

This chain joins TRBV2 and TRBJ2-1; 7 bases map to TRBD2. V was pared by 10 bases and J by 2 bases, with 8 bases of the junction left unmatched. The CDR3 is 14 amino acids. Germline V gene data show CDR1 as SNHLY and CDR2 as FYNNEI. The CDR3 reads CATQVGGAYNEQFF. In DNA form, the CDR3 reads TGTGCCACCCAAGTGGGGGGGGCCTACAATGAGCAGTTCTTC.

The chain employs TRBV6-5 and TRBJ2-6, with D perhaps matching TRBD2 (5 bases). The V and J ends lost 6 bases and 0 bases respectively, with 6 bases between them. CDR3 length: 14 amino acids. Germline V CDR1 and CDR2: MNHEY, SVGAGI. As DNA, the CDR3 is TGTGCCAGCAGGGACTCCTCTGGGGCCAACGTCCTGACTTTC. Translation gives CASRDSSGANVLTF.

The chain employs TRBV19 and TRBJ1-2; D is uncertain. V was trimmed by 2 bases and J by 6 bases, leaving 7 bases between them. This CDR3 region has 12 residues. Per the germline V gene, CDR1 is LNHDA and CDR2 is SQIVND (reference sequence). The CDR3 spells CASSITRDGYTF. CDR3 sequence (DNA): TGTGCCAGTAGTATAACGAGGGATGGCTACACCTTC. Complete variable domain (other parts from reference TRBV19 and TRBJ1-2): DGGITQSPKYLFRKEGQNVTLSCEQNLNHDAMYWYRQDPGQGLRLIYYSQIVNDFQKGDIAEGYSVSREKKESFPLTVTSAQKNPTAFYLCASSITRDGYTFGSGTRLTVV.

The rearrangement links TRBV5-1 to TRBJ2-3; D gene uncertain. V was trimmed by 0 bases and J by 0 bases, leaving 8 bases between them. This CDR3 has 15 amino acids. The germline CDR1 and CDR2 sequences are SGHRS and YFSETQ. CDR3 sequence: CASSLVVGSTDTQYF. For the CDR3, the DNA is TGCGCCAGCAGCTTGGTAGTCGGTAGCACAGATACGCAGTATTTT.

The J gene is TRBJ1-6, the V gene TRBV7-2; D gene uncertain. The CDR3 has 15 amino acids. Between the trimmed V and J ends, which lost 8 bases and 0 bases, there was a span of 11 bases. Germline V gene data show CDR1 as SGHTA and CDR2 as FQGNSA. The CDR3 here is CASHRSRSYNSPLHF. The CDR3 DNA sequence: TGTGCCAGCCATCGAAGCCGCTCCTATAATTCACCCCTCCACTTT. Full variable domain (rest looked up from reference TRBV7-2 and TRBJ1-6): GAGVSQSPSNKVTEKGKDVELRCDPISGHTALYWYRQSLGQGLEFLIYFQGNSAPDKSGLPSDRFSAERTGGSVSTLTIQRTQQEDSAVYLCASHRSRSYNSPLHFGNGTRLTVT.

The V gene is TRBV7-8, the J gene TRBJ2-4; 8 bases are shared with TRBD2. The ends lost 0 bases at V and 6 bases at J; junction bases unmatched: 10. Germline V gene sequence: CDR1 SGHVS, CDR2 FQNEAQ. The CDR3 spans 17 residues. CDR3 amino acids: CASSLALLRAGGNIQYF. DNA of the CDR3: TGTGCCAGCAGCTTAGCGTTGTTGCGGGCGGGAGGAAACATTCAGTACTTC.

This sequence joins TRBV11-2 and TRBJ2-1; D perhaps matches TRBD2 (6 bases). V shed 7 bases and J shed 4 bases, with 14 bases lying between them. This CDR3 is 14 amino acids long. Germline lookup yields CDR1 SGHAT and CDR2 FQNNGV. The CDR3 sequence is CASTKGGAYNEQFF. The CDR3 DNA follows: TGTGCCAGCACCAAAGGAGGGGCTTACAATGAGCAGTTCTTC. Using reference TRBV11-2 and TRBJ2-1 for the parts outside the CDR3, the full variable domain is EAGVAQSPRYKIIEKRQSVAFWCNPISGHATLYWYQQILGQGPKLLIQFQNNGVVDDSQLPKDRFSAERLKGVDSTLKIQPAKLEDSAVYLCASTKGGAYNEQFFGPGTRLTVL.

The V gene is TRBV7-8, the J gene TRBJ2-1; 12 positions agree with TRBD2. The CDR3 spans 15 residues. Germline loops: CDR1 SGHVS, CDR2 FQNEAQ. The J segment lost 7 bases and the V segment lost 5 bases, leaving 6 bases of the junction unmatched. CDR3 nucleotide sequence: TGTGCCAGCAGCCTCCGACTAGCGGGAGTGAATGAGCAGTTCTTC. Translating it yields CASSLRLAGVNEQFF.

V usage is TRBV5-6 and J usage is TRBJ2-5, with 13 bases identical to TRBD2. The germline gives CDR1 SGHDT, CDR2 YYEEEE. V was pared by 3 bases and J by 5 bases, with 1 base of the junction left unmatched. The CDR3 contains 14 residues. CDR3 nucleotide sequence: TGTGCCAGCAGCTCACTAGCGGGGGGGGAGACCCAGTACTTC. This codes for CASSSLAGGETQYF.

The chain combines TRBV18 with TRBJ1-3, with D uncertain. This CDR3 has 13 residues. V lost 2 bases and J 2 bases, leaving 4 bases between the germline ends. Germline CDR1 and CDR2: KGHSH and LQKENI. This CDR3 reads CASSPGPGNTIYF. The CDR3 region has the DNA TGTGCCAGCTCACCAGGGCCTGGAAACACCATATATTTT.

The chain has TRBV11-3 and TRBJ2-6, with D possibly matching TRBD2 (6 bases). V was trimmed by 6 bases and J by 2 bases, leaving 11 bases between them. Germline V CDR1 and CDR2: SGHNT, YENEEA. The CDR3 covers 15 residues. The CDR3 coding sequence is TGTGCCAGCAGTCTAGGGAGGACTGGGGCCAACGTCCTGACTTTC. Translating gives CASSLGRTGANVLTF.

The chain joins TRBV28 to TRBJ1-1; 9 bases map to TRBD1. The trim removed 3 bases at V and 0 bases at J, leaving 2 bases unmatched. There are 15 residues in the CDR3. The germline gives CDR1 MDHEN, CDR2 SYDVKM. DNA for the CDR3: TGTGCCAGCAGTTTTAGGGACAGGGTGAACACTGAAGCTTTCTTT. Its translation: CASSFRDRVNTEAFF.

The rearrangement joins TRBV27 to TRBJ2-4; TRBD1 aligns across 10 bases. The germline CDR1 and CDR2 sequences are MNHEY and SMNVEV (reference sequence). After removal of 0 bases from V and 3 bases from J, the junction contained 11 bases not matched to a gene. The CDR3 extends over 19 amino acids. CDR3 DNA: TGTGCCAGCAGTTTATCCTGGCGAGGGAGGGACAGGGGCAAAAACATTCAGTACTTC. As protein: CASSLSWRGRDRGKNIQYF.

The chain links TRBV6-6 to TRBJ1-1, with D unclear. CDR3 length equals 15 residues. Germline lookup yields CDR1 MNHNY and CDR2 SVGAGI (reference sequence). Trimming left V 0 bases short and J 0 bases short, with 8 bases between. DNA of the CDR3: TGTGCCAGCAGTTACTCGGGAGAGATGAACACTGAAGCTTTCTTT. Translation: CASSYSGEMNTEAFF.

This clone has a handful of counts. V gene TRBV5-6 combines with J gene TRBJ2-3, with 9 bases identical to TRBD2. The CDR3 has 17 amino acids. V was pared by 3 bases and J by 0 bases, with 8 bases of the junction left unmatched. Germline V gene sequence: CDR1 SGHDT, CDR2 YYEEEE. As DNA, the CDR3 is TGTGCCAGCAGCTCTACCGGACTAGCGCCGAGCACAGATACGCAGTATTTT. Amino acid sequence: CASSSTGLAPSTDTQYF.

V is TRBV10-1 and J is TRBJ2-1, with 7 nucleotides matching TRBD2. V was pared by 6 bases and J by 3 bases, with 11 bases of the junction left unmatched. Germline values: CDR1 WNHNN, CDR2 SYGVQD (reference sequence). CDR3 length equals 16 residues. CDR3 coding DNA: TGCGCCAGCAGCGATACAGGCGGGAGATTCTACAATGAGCAGTTCTTC. Its translation: CASSDTGGRFYNEQFF.

The rearrangement joins TRBV5-1 to TRBJ2-3; D may be TRBD2 (5 bases). The germline gives CDR1 SGHRS, CDR2 YFSETQ. This CDR3 has 14 amino acids. V was trimmed by 0 bases and J by 5 bases, leaving 10 bases between them. CDR3 bases: TGCGCCAGCAGCTTGGAAGGTCGGGAAGATACGCAGTATTTT. It yields the protein CASSLEGREDTQYF.

The chain uses TRBV9 and TRBJ1-3, with D possibly matching TRBD1 (6 bases). The V gene lost 0 bases and the J gene lost 4 bases, with 17 bases spanning the gap. Germline V CDR1 and CDR2: SGDLS, YYNGEE. This CDR3 is 17 amino acids long. CDR3 in DNA: TGTGCCAGCAGCGTAGAGGAGACAGGCCGCGGGGGAAACACCATATATTTT. Residues: CASSVEETGRGGNTIYF.

The V call is TRBV9, the J call TRBJ2-3; 10 bases align to TRBD1. Germline CDR1 SGDLS, CDR2 YYNGEE. V dropped 0 bases and J dropped 4; count of bases not matched to a gene: 8. The CDR3 is 17 amino acids. This CDR3 reads CASSVAVRDRGADTQYF. The CDR3 region has the DNA TGTGCCAGCAGCGTAGCAGTAAGGGACAGGGGTGCAGATACGCAGTATTTT.

The CDR3 DNA is TGTGCCACCAGCAGAGATCGTAACTCCAATGAGCAGTTCTTC. It encodes CATSRDRNSNEQFF. This chain uses TRBV15 with TRBJ2-1; D not certain. Trimming stripped 0 bases from V and 6 bases from J, with 9 bases between. This CDR3 contains 14 residues. Germline V CDR1 and CDR2: LNHNV, YYDKDF (reference sequence). Complete variable domain (other parts from reference TRBV15 and TRBJ2-1): DAMVIQNPRYQVTQFGKPVTLSCSQTLNHNVMYWYQQKSSQAPKLLFHYYDKDFNNEADTPDNFQSRRPNTSFCFLDIRSPGLGDTAMYLCATSRDRNSNEQFFGPGTRLTVL.

The rearrangement joins TRBV5-8 to TRBJ2-5, with a possible D match to TRBD1 (5 bases). The CDR3 is made up of 15 amino acids. Germline CDR1 and CDR2: SGHTS and YDEGEE. V was cut by 0 bases and J by 0 bases, with 9 bases left in between. CDR3 loop: CASSLGQYDQETQYF. In DNA form, the CDR3 reads TGTGCCAGCAGCTTGGGACAGTACGACCAAGAGACCCAGTACTTC.

The chain is built from TRBV30 and TRBJ2-7; no clear D. The V gene lost 0 bases and the J gene lost 0 bases, with 9 bases spanning the gap. The CDR3 has 14 amino acids. Germline values: CDR1 GTSNPN, CDR2 SVGIG (reference sequence). CDR3 sequence: CAWSVGSHSYEQYF. The CDR3 nucleotides read TGTGCCTGGAGTGTGGGCAGTCACTCCTACGAGCAGTACTTC.

The rearrangement joins TRBV5-4 to TRBJ2-7; 7 positions match TRBD1. The CDR3 spans 15 residues. Germline V gene sequence: CDR1 SGHNT, CDR2 YYREEE (reference sequence). Trimming removed 4 bases from V and 7 bases from J; junction bases left unmatched: 14. For the CDR3, the DNA is TGTGCCAGCAGCGACTTACAGGGGCCCCGAGGGGAGCAGTACTTC. This sequence encodes CASSDLQGPRGEQYF. Together with reference TRBV5-4 and TRBJ2-7, the CDR3 gives the full variable domain: ETGVTQSPTHLIKTRGQQVTLRCSSQSGHNTVSWYQQALGQGPQFIFQYYREEENGRGNFPPRFSGLQFPNYSSELNVNALELDDSALYLCASSDLQGPRGEQYFGPGTRLTVT.

The V gene is TRBV18, the J gene TRBJ1-1; tentatively, D is TRBD1 (5 bases). Germline V gene sequence: CDR1 KGHSH, CDR2 LQKENI. This CDR3 contains 13 residues. Trimming took off 4 bases at V and 1 base at J, with 7 bases between the two ends. CDR3 protein: CASSLDTNTEAFF. DNA for the CDR3: TGTGCCAGCTCACTGGACACGAACACTGAAGCTTTCTTT.